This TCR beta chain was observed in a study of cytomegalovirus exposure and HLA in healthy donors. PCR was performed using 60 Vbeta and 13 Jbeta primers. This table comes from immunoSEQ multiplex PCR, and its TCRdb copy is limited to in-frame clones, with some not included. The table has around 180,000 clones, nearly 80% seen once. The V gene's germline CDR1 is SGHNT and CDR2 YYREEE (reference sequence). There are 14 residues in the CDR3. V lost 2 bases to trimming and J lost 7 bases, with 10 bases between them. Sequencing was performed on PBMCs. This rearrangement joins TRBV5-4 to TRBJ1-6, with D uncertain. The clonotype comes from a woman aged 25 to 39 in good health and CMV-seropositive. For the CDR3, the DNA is TGTGCCAGCAGCTTTCCCCCCCAAAATTCACCCCTCCACTTT. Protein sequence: CASSFPPQNSPLHF.